This TCR beta chain is drawn from a study of OX40 agonist ivuxolimab in advanced cancers. CDR3 length: 14 amino acids. The V gene's germline CDR1 is SGHTS and CDR2 YDEGEE. Trimming stripped 2 bases from V and 3 bases from J, with 9 bases between. Profiled with immunoSEQ multiplex PCR; TCRdb holds only in-frame clones, not every one. The sample carries some 25,000 clones, approximately 89% recorded once. This clone was detected only a few times. Sample: CD4+ or CD8+ T cells sorted from blood, taken in a trial of the OX40 agonist ivuxolimab. This receptor was taken from an adult with an advanced solid tumor such as melanoma, head and neck, liver or kidney cancer. This sequence joins TRBV5-8 and TRBJ1-3; the D gene is possibly TRBD1 (6 bases). CDR3 protein: CASSLSGDGNTIYF. CDR3 in DNA: TGTGCCAGCAGCTTATCAGGGGATGGAAACACCATATATTTT.